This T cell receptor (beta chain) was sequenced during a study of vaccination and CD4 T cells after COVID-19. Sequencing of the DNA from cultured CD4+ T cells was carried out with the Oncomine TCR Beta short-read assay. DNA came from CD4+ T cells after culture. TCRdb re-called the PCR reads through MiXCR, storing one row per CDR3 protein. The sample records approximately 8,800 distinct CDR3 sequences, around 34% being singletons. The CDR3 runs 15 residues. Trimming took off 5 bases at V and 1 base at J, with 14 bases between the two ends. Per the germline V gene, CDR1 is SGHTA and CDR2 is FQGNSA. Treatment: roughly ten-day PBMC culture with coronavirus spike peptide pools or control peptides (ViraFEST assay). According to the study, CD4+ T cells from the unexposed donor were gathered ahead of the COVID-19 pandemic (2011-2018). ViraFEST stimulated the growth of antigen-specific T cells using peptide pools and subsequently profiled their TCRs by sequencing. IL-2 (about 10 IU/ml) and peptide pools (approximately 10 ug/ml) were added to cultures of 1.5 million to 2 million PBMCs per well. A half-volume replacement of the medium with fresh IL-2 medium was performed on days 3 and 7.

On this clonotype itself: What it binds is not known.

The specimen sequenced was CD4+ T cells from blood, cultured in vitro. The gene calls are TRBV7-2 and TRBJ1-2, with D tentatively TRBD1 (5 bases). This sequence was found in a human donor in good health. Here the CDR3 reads CASSPPRGGNYGYTF. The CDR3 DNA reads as TGTGCCAGCAGCCCGCCCCGTGGGGGTAACTATGGCTACACCTTC.